This T cell receptor beta chain comes out of a study of molecular identifiers for immune sequencing clone quantification. Study in general: Across replicate runs, RNA obtained from 20,000 or 100,000 naive CD8 cells was divided into five, with four undergoing sequencing. Study findings and constraints: Clones that had above 20 RNA copies took up over 98% of effector molecules but under 1% in naive cells.

CDR3 length: 16 amino acids. V lost 7 bases, J lost 0 bases, and 19 bases lay in between. Per the germline V gene, CDR1 is SGHNT and CDR2 is YYREEE (reference sequence). From the PCR reads, TCRdb called clonotypes with MiXCR, one entry per CDR3 protein. The sample has about 640,000 distinct CDR3 sequences; 15% to 20% are singletons. CD8+CD4-CCR7+CD45RA+ sorting gave the naive CD8 T cells. Notes on this clonotype: Its antigen is as yet unknown. This could be a read error, since a much larger clone is one nucleotide away.

This sequence joins TRBV5-4 and TRBJ1-1; TRBD1 is a possible D gene (5 bases). The sequenced sample was naive CD8+ T cells from blood, with Jurkat cell RNA spiked in. Specified subset: FACS-sorted CD8+CD4-CCR7+CD45RA+ naive T cells. This TCR was sampled from a human donor in good health. Some libraries in this study had Jurkat cell RNA spiked in. CDR3 nucleotides: TGTGCCAGCGGCTCGGAAACGACAGCTTTGAACACTGAAGCTTTCTTT. Its translation is CASGSETTALNTEAFF.